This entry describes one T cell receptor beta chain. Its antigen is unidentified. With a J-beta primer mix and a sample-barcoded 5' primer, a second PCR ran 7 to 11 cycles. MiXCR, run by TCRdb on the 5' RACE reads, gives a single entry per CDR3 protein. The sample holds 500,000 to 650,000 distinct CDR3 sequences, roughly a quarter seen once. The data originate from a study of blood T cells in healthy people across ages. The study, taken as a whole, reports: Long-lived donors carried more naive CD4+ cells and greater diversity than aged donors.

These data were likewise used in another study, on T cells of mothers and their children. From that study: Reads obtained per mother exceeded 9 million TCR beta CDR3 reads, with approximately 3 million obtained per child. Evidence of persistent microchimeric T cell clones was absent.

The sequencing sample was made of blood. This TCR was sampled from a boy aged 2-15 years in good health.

CDR3 DNA: TGTGCCAGCAGCGGGCTTAACAACGAGCAGTACTTC. Residues: CASSGLNNEQYF. The rearrangement joins TRBV7-9 to TRBJ2-7; D is unclear. The CDR3 extends over 12 amino acids. Trimming cost V 5 bases and J 5 bases, with 10 bases left between them. CDR1 is SEHNR and CDR2 is FQNEAQ in the germline V gene (reference sequence). Variable domain in full (rest from reference TRBV7-9 and TRBJ2-7): DTGVSQNPRHKITKRGQNVTFRCDPISEHNRLYWYRQTLGQGPEFLTYFQNEAQLEKSRLLSDRFSAERPKGSFSTLEIQRTEQGDSAMYLCASSGLNNEQYFGPGTRLTVT.